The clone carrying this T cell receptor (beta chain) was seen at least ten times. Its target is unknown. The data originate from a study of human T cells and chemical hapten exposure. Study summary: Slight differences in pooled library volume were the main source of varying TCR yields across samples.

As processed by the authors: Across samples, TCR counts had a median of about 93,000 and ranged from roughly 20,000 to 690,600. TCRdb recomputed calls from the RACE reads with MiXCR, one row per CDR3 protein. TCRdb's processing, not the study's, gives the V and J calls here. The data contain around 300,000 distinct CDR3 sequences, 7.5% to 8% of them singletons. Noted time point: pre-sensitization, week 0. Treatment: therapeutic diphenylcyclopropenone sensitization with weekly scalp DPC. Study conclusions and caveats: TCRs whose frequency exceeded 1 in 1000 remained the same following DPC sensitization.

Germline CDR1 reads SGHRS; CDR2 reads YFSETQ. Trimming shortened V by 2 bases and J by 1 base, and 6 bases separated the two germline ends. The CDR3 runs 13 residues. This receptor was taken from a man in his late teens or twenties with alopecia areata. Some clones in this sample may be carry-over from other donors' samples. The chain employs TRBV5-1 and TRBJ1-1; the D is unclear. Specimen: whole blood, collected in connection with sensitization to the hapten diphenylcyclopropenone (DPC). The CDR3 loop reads CASSFGKNTEAFF. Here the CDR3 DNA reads TGCGCCAGCAGCTTCGGCAAGAACACTGAAGCTTTCTTT.